A single sample gave rise to the 26 T cell receptor beta chains below, sequenced in a study of T-cell memory formation after mild COVID-19 (dated by TCRdb to the early 2020s). Library creation used 5' RACE. TCRdb lists the instrument as Illumina NovaSeq 6000. TCRdb handled the public reads itself, with Q25 trimming in fastp and clone calling in MiXCR, and kept productive beta chains. Identical CDR3 protein sequences are pooled into one entry, listed with their most common genes and DNA. This sample lists 150,000 to 200,000 distinct CDR3 sequences; 9.5% to 13% were detected once. Of the sample, approximately 3.8% falls within the top ten clones. Sequenced: PBMCs or a T cell subset sorted from them (not recorded which). These TCRs come from a man younger than 30 who had mild COVID-19 (a few samples of this study predate the infection). The sample titles of this study are shuffled in the database, so cell type and time point are left out; the donor was told from shared clones.

The sample holds a few counts of this clonotype. The chain joins TRBV5-1 to TRBJ1-4; D possibly corresponds to TRBD1 (6 bases). Germline V gives CDR1 SGHRS, CDR2 YFSETQ. Trimming stripped 4 bases from V and 7 bases from J, with 14 bases between. This CDR3 is 14 amino acids long. CDR3 residues: CASSVGQSVEKLFF. The CDR3 DNA follows: TGCGCCAGCAGCGTCGGACAGAGTGTTGAAAAACTGTTTTTT. The variable domain in full, with the rest retrieved from reference TRBV5-1 and TRBJ1-4, is KAGVTQTPRYLIKTRGQQVTLSCSPISGHRSVSWYQQTPGQGLQFLFEYFSETQRNKGNFPGRFSGRQFSNSRSEMNVSTLELGDSALYLCASSVGQSVEKLFFGSGTQLSVL.

This clonotype has more than one count but fewer than ten. The rearrangement uses TRBV6-2 or TRBV6-3 and TRBJ1-4; 10 bases line up with TRBD1. Trimming at V came to 5 bases and at J to 5 bases, leaving 5 bases not matched to a gene. Germline V gene sequence: CDR1 MNHEY, CDR2 SVGEGT. This CDR3 contains 15 residues. The CDR3 spells CASSRRQGANEKLFF. CDR3 coding DNA: TGTGCCAGCAGTCGACGACAGGGGGCAAATGAAAAACTGTTTTTT.

The J gene is TRBJ1-5, the V gene TRBV27; a possible D gene is TRBD1 (5 bases). The ends were cut back, 5 bases at V and 6 bases at J, with 11 bases in the middle. Germline lookup yields CDR1 MNHEY and CDR2 SMNVEV (reference sequence). The CDR3 sequence is 13 residues long. This CDR3 is CASSPTRGQPQHF. As DNA, the CDR3 is TGTGCCAGCAGTCCAACAAGGGGTCAGCCCCAGCATTTT.

This clonotype was picked up a small number of times. The CDR3 loop reads CAISRQGEETQYF. The CDR3 DNA reads TGTGCCATCAGCCGACAGGGAGAAGAGACCCAGTACTTC. V usage is TRBV10-3 and J usage is TRBJ2-5; TRBD1 agrees at 7 bases. Germline CDR1 ENHRY, CDR2 SYGVKD. The CDR3 is 13 residues long. Trimming cost V 6 bases and J 3 bases; bases outside gene matches: 4.

This clonotype was recorded a few times. The rearrangement links TRBV20-1 to TRBJ1-1, with 9 bases that match TRBD1. V shed 3 bases, J shed 5 bases, and the junction held 13 bases outside the gene matches. Germline V lookup: CDR1 DFQATT, CDR2 SNEGSKA (reference sequence). The CDR3 consists of 16 residues. The CDR3 DNA sequence: TGCAGTGCTAGCCCAACCCTCGGACAGGGGAGGACTGAAGCTTTCTTT. Its protein product is CSASPTLGQGRTEAFF.

The chain links TRBV5-6 to TRBJ1-6; 10 bases line up with TRBD1. Germline V CDR1 and CDR2: SGHDT, YYEEEE. The length of the CDR3 is 15 residues. V lost 4 bases and J lost 7; bases outside the gene matches: 5. The CDR3: CASSVRDRGNSPLHF. CDR3 coding DNA: TGTGCCAGCAGCGTCCGGGACAGGGGCAATTCACCCCTCCACTTT. The whole variable domain, remainder taken from reference TRBV5-6 and TRBJ1-6, is DAGVTQSPTHLIKTRGQQVTLRCSPKSGHDTVSWYQQALGQGPQFIFQYYEEEERQRGNFPDRFSGHQFPNYSSELNVNALLLGDSALYLCASSVRDRGNSPLHFGNGTRLTVT.

This chain uses TRBV12-3 or TRBV12-4 with TRBJ2-4; the D gene could be TRBD1 or TRBD2 (5 bases each). The CDR3 totals 12 residues. The ends were cut back, 0 bases at V and 15 bases at J, with 12 bases in the middle. The chain's CDR3 is CASSLAPAGRYF. DNA for the CDR3: TGTGCCAGCAGTTTAGCTCCAGCAGGGAGGTACTTC.

The V gene is TRBV7-9, the J gene TRBJ2-5, with 9 nucleotides matching TRBD2. This CDR3 comprises 17 residues. J was trimmed by 3 bases and V by 1 base; bases with no gene match: 9. The germline gives CDR1 SEHNR, CDR2 FQNEAQ (reference sequence). The CDR3 region has the DNA TGTGCCAGCAGCTTAGGAGGACGCAAGCGGGGGGAAGAGACCCAGTACTTC. Translated, it gives CASSLGGRKRGEETQYF.

This rearrangement joins TRBV24-1 to TRBJ2-2; D possibly matches TRBD1 or TRBD2 (5 bases each). Germline lookup yields CDR1 KGHDR and CDR2 SFDVKD. The CDR3 is 14 amino acids. V lost 2 bases and J 6 bases, leaving 9 bases between the germline ends. CDR3 loop: CATSDSWGSGELFF. The CDR3 DNA reads TGTGCCACCAGTGATTCTTGGGGGTCCGGGGAGCTGTTTTTT.

The chain joins TRBV12-3 or TRBV12-4 to TRBJ1-2, with unresolved D. CDR3 length: 13 amino acids. Trimming removed 2 bases from V and 5 bases from J, with 9 bases in between. CDR3 in DNA: TGTGCCAGCAGTTTACGCAGGACGTATGGCTACACCTTC. Protein sequence: CASSLRRTYGYTF.

This chain connects TRBV28 to TRBJ2-7, with TRBD1 matching over 9 bases. The germline V gene has CDR1 MDHEN and CDR2 SYDVKM. CDR3 size: 12 residues. V was pared by 4 bases and J by 9 bases, with 4 bases of the junction left unmatched. The DNA of the CDR3 is TGTGCCAGCAGTTCTCCGACAGGGGGGCAGTACGTC. Residues: CASSSPTGGQYV.

There are a few counts of this clonotype. The rearrangement joins TRBV5-6 to TRBJ1-2; D unclear. The CDR3 spans 14 residues. V was shortened by 0 bases and J by 7 bases, with 13 bases between the two germline ends. Germline V gene data show CDR1 as SGHDT and CDR2 as YYEEEE. CDR3 residues: CASSLVFGSVGYTF. As DNA, the CDR3 is TGTGCCAGCAGCTTGGTCTTCGGGTCGGTTGGCTACACCTTC.

The chain carries TRBV6-5 and TRBJ2-5; tentatively, D is TRBD1 (6 bases). Germline loops: CDR1 MNHEY, CDR2 SVGAGI. This CDR3 has 14 amino acids. V lost 4 bases and J lost 5, with 14 bases in between. The CDR3, as DNA: TGTGCCAGCAGTTTCCCAGGGGCGGTGGAGACCCAGTACTTC. Its protein is CASSFPGAVETQYF.

This rearrangement joins TRBV7-6 to TRBJ2-1; 7 bases fit TRBD1. The CDR3 spans 13 residues. CDR1 is SGHVS, CDR2 FNYEAQ, per germline. V shed 4 bases, J shed 6 bases, and the junction held 3 bases outside the gene matches. The CDR3 loop reads CASSSGQFNEQFF. For the CDR3, the DNA is TGTGCCAGCAGCTCGGGACAGTTCAATGAGCAGTTCTTC.

This clonotype occurred a few times. In nucleotides, the CDR3 is TGTGCCAGCAGTTTATCTGGCGGGGGGACCCAAGAGACCCAGTACTTC. This translates into CASSLSGGGTQETQYF. The chain combines TRBV27 with TRBJ2-5, with TRBD2 identical over 8 bases. Trimming cost V 0 bases and J 1 base; bases outside gene matches: 4. The CDR3 sequence is 16 residues long. Germline assignment: CDR1 MNHEY and CDR2 SMNVEV (reference sequence).

This clonotype was seen repeatedly, ten times or more. This chain uses TRBV20-1 with TRBJ2-3, with D hard to call. Trimming stripped 3 bases from V and 0 bases from J, with 10 bases between. The germline CDR1 and CDR2 sequences are DFQATT and SNEGSKA (reference sequence). The CDR3 extends over 14 amino acids. CDR3 sequence: CSASDDPSTDTQYF. Here the CDR3 DNA reads TGCAGTGCTAGCGACGATCCTAGCACAGATACGCAGTATTTT.

This clonotype came up a few times. The gene calls are TRBV7-2 and TRBJ1-1; D remains unclear. The germline V gene has CDR1 SGHTA and CDR2 FQGNSA. V dropped 1 base and J dropped 1 base, with 7 bases sitting between them. This CDR3 region has 14 residues. The CDR3 spells CASSLESRNTEAFF. CDR3 DNA sequence: TGTGCCAGCAGCTTAGAATCTAGGAACACTGAAGCTTTCTTT.

This rearrangement joins TRBV7-2 to TRBJ2-5, with TRBD1 matching 8 bases. This CDR3 contains 14 residues. Germline V gene sequence: CDR1 SGHTA, CDR2 FQGNSA. V shed 3 bases, J shed 4 bases, and the junction held 4 bases outside the gene matches. CDR3 sequence: CASSLTGAGETQYF. The CDR3 bases are TGTGCCAGCAGCTTGACAGGGGCAGGAGAGACCCAGTACTTC.

Note on this clonotype: Being one base from a much bigger clone, this may be a read error. This chain joins TRBV10-3 and TRBJ2-2; D uncertain. Germline CDR1 reads ENHRY; CDR2 reads SYGVKD. The CDR3 consists of 13 residues. Trimming shortened V by 0 bases and J by 3 bases, and 2 bases separated the two germline ends. CDR3 in DNA: TGTGCCATCAGTGAGTCGCACACCGGGGAGCTGTTTTTT. Protein product: CAISESHTGELFF.

The genes are TRBV28 and TRBJ2-7, with TRBD1 matching 9 bases. The CDR3 runs 15 residues. CDR1 is MDHEN and CDR2 is SYDVKM in the germline V gene. Unmatched junction bases numbered 8, after V lost 4 bases and J lost 4 bases. DNA for the CDR3: TGTGCCAGCAGTTCGACCGGGACAGGGAATTACGAGCAGTACGTC. Residues: CASSSTGTGNYEQYV.

The V call is TRBV4-1, the J call TRBJ2-2; 12 bases match TRBD1. The germline gives CDR1 MGHRA, CDR2 YSYEKL. With V trimmed by 7 bases and J by 9 bases, 12 bases remained unmatched. CDR3 length: 16 residues. Written as DNA, the CDR3 is TGCGCCAGCACTCTTCAGGGGGGACAGGGGGCGCGGGAGCTGTTTTTT. Amino acids: CASTLQGGQGARELFF.

The chain uses TRBV5-1 and TRBJ1-1; 7 bases map to TRBD1. CDR3 length equals 15 residues. J gave up 2 bases and V 5 bases, and 9 bases lay outside the gene matches. Germline CDR1 SGHRS, CDR2 YFSETQ. The CDR3 nucleotides are TGCGCCAGCAGACCGCAACAGGGGTTTAACACTGAAGCTTTCTTT. Residues: CASRPQQGFNTEAFF.

This clonotype was detected only a few times. The chain has TRBV5-5 and TRBJ1-1; tentative D call: TRBD1 (5 bases). Germline values: CDR1 SGHKS, CDR2 YYEKEE (reference sequence). The CDR3 covers 16 residues. Trimming cost V 4 bases and J 0 bases, with 16 bases left between them. The CDR3 DNA reads as TGTGCCAGCAGCCCCTGGGCAGGGCGCGTGAACACTGAAGCTTTCTTT. It yields the protein CASSPWAGRVNTEAFF.

This sequence joins TRBV5-6 and TRBJ2-5, with 7 bases fitting TRBD2. The V gene end was trimmed by 5 bases and the J gene end by 4 bases; junction bases not matched to a gene: 8. Germline loops: CDR1 SGHDT, CDR2 YYEEEE. The length of the CDR3 is 14 residues. The CDR3 protein is CASRAGTTGETQYF. DNA for the CDR3: TGTGCCAGCAGGGCAGGGACTACGGGAGAGACCCAGTACTTC.

The chain has TRBV3-1 and TRBJ1-5; D not resolved. Germline V lookup: CDR1 LGHDT, CDR2 YNNKEL (reference sequence). Trimming removed 1 base at V and 0 bases at J, with 4 bases between. CDR3 size: 14 residues. The CDR3 nucleotides are TGTGCCAGCAGCCAAGGGGGTAGCAATCAGCCCCAGCATTTT. It encodes CASSQGGSNQPQHF.

The chain carries TRBV3-1 and TRBJ1-2, with unresolved D. The CDR3 loop spans 12 amino acids. Trimming left V 5 bases short and J 4 bases short, with 8 bases between. From germline, CDR1 is LGHDT and CDR2 YNNKEL (reference sequence). The CDR3 bases are TGTGCCAGCAGCACAGACTTCTATGGCTACACCTTC. Residues: CASSTDFYGYTF.